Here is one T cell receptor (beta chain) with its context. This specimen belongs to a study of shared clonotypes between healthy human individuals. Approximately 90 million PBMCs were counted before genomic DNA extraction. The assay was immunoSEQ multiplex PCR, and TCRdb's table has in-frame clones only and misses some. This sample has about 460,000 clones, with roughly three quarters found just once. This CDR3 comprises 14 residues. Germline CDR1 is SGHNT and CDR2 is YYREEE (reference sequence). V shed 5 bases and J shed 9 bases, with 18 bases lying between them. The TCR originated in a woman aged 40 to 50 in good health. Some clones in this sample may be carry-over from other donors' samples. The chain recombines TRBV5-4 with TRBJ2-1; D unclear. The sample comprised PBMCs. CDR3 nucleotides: TGTGCCAGCAGTCCCGGAACGGGTACGGGTGAGCAGTTCTTC. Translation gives CASSPGTGTGEQFF.